A selection of T cell receptor beta chains follows, all from one sample in a study of CD8 T cells in Susac syndrome. MiXCR was run by TCRdb on the immunoSEQ multiplex PCR reads, yielding one entry per CDR3 protein. The sample holds about 200,000 distinct CDR3 sequences, approximately 95% seen once. Sequenced input: CD4+ T cells from PBMCs. These receptors originate from a human donor with multiple sclerosis. The CDR3 runs from the conserved cysteine through the conserved F or W. D genes are given only for firm matches. Not every row has a clone size; where given, it reads once, few, many or a size class.

TRBD2 | 15 | . | TRBJ2-1 | TRBV30 | CAWIPRTSRYNEQFF | TGTGCCTGGATTCCCAGGACTAGCAGGTACAATGAGCAGTTCTTC
. | 16 | . | TRBJ1-5 | TRBV27 | CASSPMGSQNNQPQHF | TGTGCCAGCAGCCCTATGGGTTCACAGAACAATCAGCCCCAGCATTTT
. | 11 | . | TRBJ2-5 | TRBV30 | CASRKQETQYF | TGTGCTTCGAGGAAACAAGAGACCCAGTACTTC
TRBD2 | 15 | once | TRBJ2-3 | TRBV5-1 | CASSKGTSEVDTQYF | TGCGCCAGCAGCAAGGGGACTAGCGAGGTAGATACGCAGTATTTT
. | 15 | . | TRBJ2-2 | TRBV20-1 | CSAREDTPNTGELFF | TGCAGTGCTAGAGAGGACACTCCGAACACCGGGGAGCTGTTTTTT
. | 13 | few | TRBJ1-5 | TRBV3-1 | CASSQGRDQPQHF | TGTGCCAGCAGCCAGGGGAGGGATCAGCCCCAGCATTTT
. | 13 | . | TRBJ2-6 | TRBV19 | CASRGMGANVLTF | TGTGCCAGTAGGGGGATGGGGGCCAACGTCCTGACTTTC
. | 13 | few | TRBJ2-7 | TRBV27 | CASSLVYGYEQYF | TGTGCCAGCAGTTTAGTTTACGGGTACGAGCAGTATTTC
. | 14 | once | TRBJ1-1 | TRBV5-1 | CASSLGGSWTEAFF | TGCGCCAGCAGCTTGGGGGGCAGTTGGACTGAAGCTTTCTTT
TRBD1 | 13 | . | TRBJ1-2 | TRBV29-1 | CSVERQGLNGYTF | TGCAGCGTGGAAAGACAGGGTCTGAATGGCTACACCTTC
. | 12 | . | TRBJ2-3 | TRBV29-1 | CSVDQALTTQYF | TGCAGCGTTGACCAAGCTCTAACTACGCAGTATTTT
. | 12 | . | TRBJ1-6 | TRBV2 | CASSEDMSPLHF | TGTGCCAGCAGTGAAGACATGTCACCCCTCCACTTT
TRBD1 | 16 | . | TRBJ2-1 | TRBV12-3/TRBV12-4 | CASSPPGQGAYNEQFF | TGTGCCAGCAGTCCGCCGGGACAGGGGGCTTACAATGAGCAGTTCTTC
TRBD2 | 17 | . | TRBJ2-2 | TRBV5-1 | CASSLMLAGADTGELFF | TGCGCCAGCAGCCTAATGCTAGCGGGGGCCGACACCGGGGAGCTGTTTTTT
. | 13 | . | TRBJ2-1 | TRBV3-1 | CASSQQAPYEQFF | TGTGCCAGCAGCCAACAGGCTCCGTATGAGCAGTTCTTC
TRBD1 | 16 | . | TRBJ1-5 | TRBV30 | CAWSDGRGRIGQPQHF | TGTGCCTGGAGCGACGGAAGGGGGCGAATCGGTCAGCCCCAGCATTTT
. | 13 | . | TRBJ2-5 | TRBV20-1 | CSASLDSSETQYF | TGCAGTGCTAGTCTTGACTCCTCCGAGACCCAGTACTTC
TRBD1 | 12 | . | TRBJ2-1 | TRBV20-1 | CSAPGTGDEQFF | TGCAGTGCTCCCGGGACAGGGGATGAGCAGTTCTTC
. | 13 | . | TRBJ1-1 | TRBV25-1 | CASSTRRVSEAFF | TGTGCCAGCAGTACCCGCAGGGTCTCCGAAGCTTTCTTT
TRBD2 | 16 | . | TRBJ2-1 | TRBV7-9 | CASRPSGGASRNEQFF | TGTGCCAGCAGGCCTAGCGGGGGGGCCTCTCGGAATGAGCAGTTCTTC
TRBD1 | 15 | . | TRBJ2-5 | TRBV15 | CATSRTKQGPETQYF | TGTGCCACCAGCCGGACGAAACAGGGGCCGGAGACCCAGTACTTC
. | 15 | . | TRBJ2-7 | TRBV18 | CASSPPGAGTYEQYF | TGTGCCAGCTCCCCCCCGGGGGCCGGAACCTACGAGCAGTACTTC
. | 13 | . | TRBJ2-7 | TRBV11-3 | CASSRDQGGQQYF | TGTGCCAGCAGCAGAGATCAGGGTGGGCAGCAGTACTTC
. | 13 | . | TRBJ2-1 | TRBV7-8 | CASSPRPDNEQFF | TGTGCCAGCAGCCCCCGGCCCGACAATGAGCAGTTCTTC
. | 11 | once | TRBJ1-2 | TRBV29-1 | CSASVGYGYTF | TGCAGCGCCTCCGTGGGCTATGGCTACACCTTC